These 26 T cell receptor beta chains share one sample of origin, sequenced in a study of blood T cell repertoires in COVID-19. Sequencing was performed with immunoSEQ multiplex PCR; in TCRdb, only in-frame clones are kept and a portion is missing. The repertoire holds roughly 70,000 clones, with 70% to 90% as singletons. The sequenced sample was peripheral blood. These receptors all come from a woman older than 75 with active or convalescent COVID-19.

This clone was seen a few times. V usage is TRBV28 and J usage is TRBJ1-6, with D possibly TRBD1 on 5 matching bases. The CDR3 runs to 15 residues. Trimming removed 4 bases from V and 0 bases from J, with 7 bases in between. The germline V gene encodes CDR1 MDHEN and CDR2 SYDVKM. The CDR3 region is CASSSGGSYNSPLHF. The CDR3 DNA sequence: TGTGCCAGCAGTTCGGGGGGCTCCTATAATTCACCCCTCCACTTT.

This clone was counted only a few times. The chain is built from TRBV6-2 or TRBV6-3 and TRBJ2-6, with a tentative D call TRBD1 (6 bases). The CDR3 runs to 16 residues. Per the germline V gene, CDR1 is MNHEY and CDR2 is SVGEGT. V was cut by 0 bases and J by 1 base, with 7 bases left in between. CDR3 sequence reads: CASSYSRGSGANVLTF. As DNA, the CDR3 is TGTGCCAGCAGTTACTCTAGGGGGTCTGGGGCCAACGTCCTGACTTTC.

V and J are TRBV6-6 and TRBJ1-4, with 11 bases matching TRBD1. This CDR3 is 14 amino acids long. Trimming took 5 bases from V and 13 from J; bases not matched to a gene: 9. Per the germline V gene, CDR1 is MNHNY and CDR2 is SVGAGI (reference sequence). The DNA for the CDR3 is TGTGCCAGCAGTCCAGGACAGGGGGCGCAGGTACTGTTTTTT. Encoded protein: CASSPGQGAQVLFF.

This chain uses TRBV18 with TRBJ1-2, with 9 positions matching TRBD1. CDR3 size: 17 residues. V lost 2 bases and J lost 2; bases outside the gene matches: 9. Germline CDR1 and CDR2: KGHSH and LQKENI. CDR3 sequence (DNA): TGTGCCAGCTCACCAGTCGGGGGGACAGGGATGAACTATGGCTACACCTTC. Encoded protein: CASSPVGGTGMNYGYTF.

This chain uses TRBV5-4 with TRBJ2-5; D might be TRBD2 (7 bases). Germline lookup yields CDR1 SGHNT and CDR2 YYREEE (reference sequence). Trimming cost V 4 bases and J 2 bases, with 18 bases left between them. This CDR3 comprises 16 residues. The CDR3 DNA reads as TGTGCCAGCAGCCCGGCCGGGGGGCGAGGACAAGAGACCCAGTACTTC. The encoded protein is CASSPAGGRGQETQYF.

The genes are TRBV28 and TRBJ1-3; TRBD1 might be the D (6 bases). Per germline, CDR1 MDHEN and CDR2 SYDVKM. V gave up 6 bases and J gave up 5 bases, with 11 bases separating them. The CDR3 extends over 13 amino acids. The chain's CDR3 is CASRRQDRNTIYF. CDR3 nucleotides: TGTGCCAGCAGAAGACAGGATCGAAACACCATATATTTT.

The chain couples TRBV7-9 to TRBJ1-1, with unresolved D. The germline CDR1 and CDR2 sequences are SEHNR and FQNEAQ (reference sequence). Trimming pared 4 bases from V and 0 bases from J, leaving 9 bases between. The CDR3 loop spans 14 amino acids. The CDR3, as DNA: TGTGCCAGCAGCTCCGACACCATGAACACTGAAGCTTTCTTT. Its translation: CASSSDTMNTEAFF.

This clone has a handful of counts. The chain combines TRBV2 with TRBJ2-7, with TRBD1 as a possible D gene (5 bases). The CDR3 has 13 amino acids. Trimming stripped 7 bases from V and 4 bases from J, with 14 bases between. Germline lookup yields CDR1 SNHLY and CDR2 FYNNEI. The CDR3 coding sequence is TGTGCCAGCATCAGGGCTTCCCAGTACGAGCAGTACTTC. This encodes CASIRASQYEQYF. Full variable domain (remainder filled in from reference TRBV2 and TRBJ2-7): EPEVTQTPSHQVTQMGQEVILRCVPISNHLYFYWYRQILGQKVEFLVSFYNNEISEKSEIFDDQFSVERPDGSNFTLKIRSTKLEDSAMYFCASIRASQYEQYFGPGTRLTVT.

In its sample, this clone was seen once. V is TRBV4-3 and J is TRBJ1-5; TRBD1 is a possible D gene (5 bases). CDR1 and CDR2 from the germline V gene are LGHNA and YSLEER. There are 15 residues in the CDR3. Trimming removed 1 base at V and 7 bases at J, with 14 bases between. In nucleotides, the CDR3 is TGCGCCAGCAGCCAAGCAGGGAAAGACGGCCAGCCCCAGCATTTT. Its protein is CASSQAGKDGQPQHF.

This clone was recorded a few times. The chain combines TRBV10-1 with TRBJ2-5, with 9 bases aligning to TRBD2. The J segment lost 0 bases and the V segment lost 5 bases, leaving 13 bases of the junction unmatched. The CDR3 contains 18 residues. Per germline, CDR1 WNHNN and CDR2 SYGVQD (reference sequence). CDR3 sequence: CASSPGVAGDRYQETQYF. The CDR3 DNA is TGCGCCAGCAGTCCCGGGGTAGCGGGGGATAGATACCAAGAGACCCAGTACTTC.

The chain couples TRBV27 to TRBJ1-4; D uncertain. Germline-derived CDR1 and CDR2 are MNHEY and SMNVEV (reference sequence). CDR3 length equals 15 residues. V was pared by 3 bases and J by 3 bases, with 11 bases between. CDR3 DNA: TGTGCCAGCAGTTTCTGGGCGACGGCTAATGAAAAACTGTTTTTT. Residues: CASSFWATANEKLFF.

About this clone itself: Here the CDR3 omits its conserved ending phenylalanine or tryptophan, so a read error is the likely source. The DNA is omitted, as the CDR3 cannot be located on it reliably, and the CDR3 follows TCRdb's listing. V usage is TRBV29-1 and J usage is TRBJ1-2. Germline CDR1 reads SQVTM; CDR2 reads ANQGSEA. Termini included, the CDR3 measures 8 amino acids. The chain's CDR3 is CSATGGGI.

This chain uses TRBV5-1 with TRBJ2-6; D is possibly TRBD1 (6 bases). The CDR3 sequence is 20 residues long. The V and J ends lost 3 bases and 0 bases respectively, with 22 bases between them. The germline gives CDR1 SGHRS, CDR2 YFSETQ. The CDR3, as DNA: TGCGCCAGCAGCTCGAATATGGGGGCAGGGGTGGTCTCTGGGGCCAACGTCCTGACTTTC. Protein product: CASSSNMGAGVVSGANVLTF.

This rearrangement joins TRBV6-5 to TRBJ2-1, with 9 bases lining up with TRBD2. Germline trimming cut 2 bases from V and 7 bases from J; bases unmatched to any gene: 6. Per germline, CDR1 MNHEY and CDR2 SVGAGI. The CDR3 loop spans 15 amino acids. Here the CDR3 reads CASSYRGLALNEQFF. CDR3 DNA sequence: TGTGCCAGCAGTTACCGCGGACTAGCGCTAAATGAGCAGTTCTTC.

The gene calls are TRBV7-2 and TRBJ2-5, with 8 bases fitting TRBD1. From germline, CDR1 is SGHTA and CDR2 FQGNSA. J was trimmed by 1 base and V by 8 bases; bases with no gene match: 9. CDR3 length: 15 residues. CDR3: CASGGQGVSQETQYF. The CDR3 DNA sequence: TGTGCCAGCGGAGGACAGGGTGTCAGCCAAGAGACCCAGTACTTC.

The V and J genes are TRBV5-6 and TRBJ1-5; 8 bases line up with TRBD1. Germline V gene lookup returns CDR1 SGHDT and CDR2 YYEEEE. V shed 4 bases, J shed 6 bases, and the junction held 9 bases outside the gene matches. This CDR3 spans 15 amino acids. The CDR3 here is CASSPRDRRGQPQHF. The DNA of the CDR3 is TGTGCCAGCAGCCCCCGGGACAGGCGGGGTCAGCCCCAGCATTTT. The variable domain in full, completed from reference TRBV5-6 and TRBJ1-5, reads DAGVTQSPTHLIKTRGQQVTLRCSPKSGHDTVSWYQQALGQGPQFIFQYYEEEERQRGNFPDRFSGHQFPNYSSELNVNALLLGDSALYLCASSPRDRRGQPQHFGDGTRLSIL.

J is TRBJ2-3 and V is TRBV18; D may be TRBD2 (7 bases). The germline V gene encodes CDR1 KGHSH and CDR2 LQKENI. The V end was cut by 4 bases, the J end by 6 bases, with 14 bases between. This CDR3 has 14 amino acids. The CDR3 protein is CASSRGGAQDTQYF. The CDR3 region has the DNA TGTGCCAGCTCACGAGGGGGGGCCCAGGATACGCAGTATTTT.

V and J are TRBV7-9 and TRBJ2-2; a weak D match, TRBD1 (6 bases). The germline V and J ends were trimmed by 6 bases and 3 bases, with 17 bases remaining between them. CDR3 size: 16 residues. The germline V gene has CDR1 SEHNR and CDR2 FQNEAQ (reference sequence). CDR3 DNA: TGTGCCAGCAGATACTTCGGGACAAGACACACCGGGGAGCTGTTTTTT. Translated: CASRYFGTRHTGELFF.

This clone was counted once. The genes are TRBV6-1 and TRBJ1-1, with 8 bases lining up with TRBD1. Trimming took 1 base from V and 4 from J; bases not matched to a gene: 2. The germline gives CDR1 MNHNS, CDR2 SASEGT. The CDR3 is made up of 14 amino acids. The CDR3 DNA reads TGTGCCAGCAGTGAAGACAGGGGGGTCACTGAAGCTTTCTTT. This encodes CASSEDRGVTEAFF.

The chain employs TRBV11-3 and TRBJ1-1; 8 bases line up with TRBD1. CDR3 size: 12 residues. J was trimmed by 8 bases and V by 5 bases; bases with no gene match: 4. Germline CDR1 and CDR2: SGHNT and YENEEA. CDR3 sequence reads: CASSDRDREAFF. In DNA form, the CDR3 reads TGTGCCAGCAGCGACCGGGACAGGGAAGCTTTCTTT.

The chain links TRBV28 to TRBJ1-3; no clear D gene. This CDR3 has 15 residues. Trimming cost V 6 bases and J 0 bases, with 12 bases left between them. The germline CDR1 and CDR2 sequences are MDHEN and SYDVKM. The CDR3 sequence is CASRSVLSSGNTIYF. CDR3 bases: TGTGCCAGCAGATCTGTCTTGAGCTCTGGAAACACCATATATTTT.

The chain combines TRBV9 with TRBJ2-2; 9 nucleotides align to TRBD2. The CDR3 has 16 amino acids. V lost 1 base, J lost 0 bases, and 1 base stayed unmatched. Germline CDR1 and CDR2: SGDLS and YYNGEE. The CDR3 spells CASSVSSGANTGELFF. The CDR3 DNA sequence: TGTGCCAGCAGCGTATCTAGCGGGGCGAACACCGGGGAGCTGTTTTTT.

The rearrangement uses TRBV1 and TRBJ1-1; the table's D gene call, TRBD1, was not cross checked with the DNA. TRBV1 is marked as a pseudogene. This CDR3 has 17 residues. This chain's CDR3 is CTSSQGYRAASMPEAFF. CDR3 in DNA: TGCACCAGCAGCCAAGGGTACAGGGCGGCTTCTATGCCTGAAGCTTTCTTT.

This clone is a singleton in its sample. The chain is built from TRBV7-2 and TRBJ2-1, with no clear D. This CDR3 is 15 amino acids long. Germline V gene lookup returns CDR1 SGHTA and CDR2 FQGNSA. The V end was cut by 2 bases, the J end by 6 bases, with 14 bases between. The DNA of the CDR3 is TGTGCCAGCAGCTTATTCGGGTTAGGTCCCAATGAGCAGTTCTTC. The encoded protein is CASSLFGLGPNEQFF.

This chain joins TRBV10-3 and TRBJ1-2, with 7 positions matching TRBD1. V gave up 10 bases and J gave up 4 bases; unmatched junction bases: 9. This CDR3 has 13 residues. In germline, CDR1 is ENHRY, CDR2 SYGVKD. The CDR3 reads CATRQGVFYGYTF. The DNA for the CDR3 is TGTGCCACCCGACAGGGAGTTTTCTATGGCTACACCTTC.

With respect to this clone: The identical CDR3 is also encoded by other nucleotide sequences in the sample. V gene TRBV4-1 combines with J gene TRBJ2-6; TRBD1 agrees at 7 bases. The length of the CDR3 is 17 residues. V gave up 0 bases and J gave up 0 bases; unmatched junction bases: 2. Per the germline V gene, CDR1 is MGHRA and CDR2 is YSYEKL. The CDR3 reads CASSQDPGGSGANVLTF. The DNA of the CDR3 is TGCGCCAGCAGCCAAGACCCAGGGGGCTCTGGGGCCAACGTCCTGACTTTC.